These 19 T cell receptor beta chains were sequenced from one sample in a study of identical twins. TCRdb itself ran the 5' RACE reads through MiXCR, one entry per CDR3 protein. Of about 720,000 distinct CDR3 sequences listed, 18% are singletons. The sample was also linked to a second study, of T cells expressing NK-cell markers.

Sequencing used PBMCs. These receptors were taken from a woman younger than 35 in good health.

This clonotype was counted a few times. The rearrangement uses TRBV2 and TRBJ2-1, with D unresolved. There are 16 residues in the CDR3. Trimming left V 6 bases short and J 0 bases short, with 15 bases between. Per germline, CDR1 SNHLY and CDR2 FYNNEI. CDR3 protein: CASRRIAVSSYNEQFF. The CDR3 bases are TGTGCCAGCAGGAGAATAGCAGTTAGCTCCTACAATGAGCAGTTCTTC.

The V gene is TRBV15, the J gene TRBJ2-3; D remains ambiguous. V lost 1 base and J lost 8, with 10 bases in between. The CDR3 has 13 residues. Germline CDR1 is LNHNV and CDR2 is YYDKDF (reference sequence). CDR3 sequence reads: CATSRGAPGTQYF. The DNA for the CDR3 is TGTGCCACCAGCAGAGGAGCCCCGGGTACGCAGTATTTT.

The V and J genes are TRBV7-2 and TRBJ2-1, with 12 bases aligning to TRBD2. Germline loops: CDR1 SGHTA, CDR2 FQGNSA. This CDR3 has 17 amino acids. The trim removed 1 base at V and 7 bases at J, leaving 8 bases unmatched. The CDR3 bases are TGTGCCAGCAGCTTAGTGGGGACTAGCGGGCTGTGGAATGAGCAGTTCTTC. Translating it yields CASSLVGTSGLWNEQFF. The full variable domain, with the rest looked up from reference TRBV7-2 and TRBJ2-1, is GAGVSQSPSNKVTEKGKDVELRCDPISGHTALYWYRQSLGQGLEFLIYFQGNSAPDKSGLPSDRFSAERTGGSVSTLTIQRTQQEDSAVYLCASSLVGTSGLWNEQFFGPGTRLTVL.

The J gene is TRBJ2-1, the V gene TRBV4-1; D might be TRBD1 (6 bases). Deletions cut 4 bases from V and 8 bases from J, with 9 bases between. Germline V lookup: CDR1 MGHRA, CDR2 YSYEKL. CDR3 length: 12 residues. CDR3 bases: TGCGCCAGCAGCCGGGACACTCATGAGCAGTTCTTC. This sequence encodes CASSRDTHEQFF.

The chain is built from TRBV5-1 and TRBJ1-4; 10 positions match TRBD1. Per germline, CDR1 SGHRS and CDR2 YFSETQ. V dropped 3 bases and J dropped 6; count of bases not matched to a gene: 2. The CDR3 runs 14 residues. CDR3 nucleotide sequence: TGCGCCAGCAGCTGGGGGACAGGGGATGAAAAACTGTTTTTT. Translating it yields CASSWGTGDEKLFF.

The rearrangement joins TRBV11-2 to TRBJ2-5; 12 bases are shared with TRBD2. Germline-derived CDR1 and CDR2 are SGHAT and FQNNGV. The CDR3 length is 16 residues. V lost 5 bases and J lost 5; bases outside the gene matches: 9. The CDR3 nucleotides read TGTGCCAGCAGCGCCCAGCTAGCGGGAGGGGGGGAGACCCAGTACTTC. It translates to CASSAQLAGGGETQYF.

CDR3 nucleotide sequence: TGTGCCTGCACTCCTGACGGGAGACGGGGGGTTGACACCGGGGAGCTGTTTTTT. Amino acid sequence: CACTPDGRRGVDTGELFF. The V gene is TRBV12-3 or TRBV12-4, the J gene TRBJ2-2; TRBD2 matches at 7 bases. Trimming took 11 bases from V and 3 from J; bases not matched to a gene: 21. This CDR3 is built from 18 residues.

This clonotype showed up just once. The chain joins TRBV4-3 to TRBJ2-7; D tentatively fits TRBD1 or TRBD2 (5 bases each). Germline lookup yields CDR1 LGHNA and CDR2 YSLEER. The CDR3 has 16 amino acids. Deletions cut 0 bases from V and 1 base from J, with 13 bases between. The CDR3: CASSQEVGRVSYEQYF. The CDR3 DNA reads TGCGCCAGCAGCCAAGAAGTGGGACGGGTTTCCTACGAGCAGTACTTC.

CDR3 nucleotide sequence: TGTGCCAGCAGCTTAGAAATTAGCGGGACGAACATTCAGTACTTC. It yields the protein CASSLEISGTNIQYF. V and J are TRBV7-2 and TRBJ2-4; 8 bases are a match to TRBD2. Trimming took 1 base from V and 7 from J; bases not matched to a gene: 6. This CDR3 has 15 amino acids. Germline CDR1 reads SGHTA; CDR2 reads FQGNSA.

This clonotype has more than one count but fewer than ten. The chain has TRBV27 and TRBJ2-7, with TRBD2 identical over 7 bases. The V gene's germline CDR1 is MNHEY and CDR2 SMNVEV (reference sequence). The CDR3 is 12 residues long. Trimming removed 8 bases from V and 6 bases from J; junction bases left unmatched: 7. The CDR3 reads CASRDYYAEQYF. Here the CDR3 DNA reads TGTGCCAGCCGGGACTATTATGCCGAGCAGTACTTC.

In its sample, this clonotype was seen many times. The chain carries TRBV7-2 and TRBJ1-5; D is unclear. Per the germline V gene, CDR1 is SGHTA and CDR2 is FQGNSA. V shed 1 base and J shed 1 base, with 11 bases lying between them. The CDR3 is 16 amino acids. The CDR3 protein is CASSLVTGGSNQPQHF. CDR3 nucleotide sequence: TGTGCCAGCAGCTTAGTGACGGGCGGAAGCAATCAGCCCCAGCATTTT.

CDR3 DNA sequence: TGTGCCAGCAGTAGAAAGACAGGGACCCGCACTGAAGCTTTCTTT. This sequence encodes CASSRKTGTRTEAFF. The V call is TRBV6-1, the J call TRBJ1-1; 7 positions match TRBD1. The germline V gene encodes CDR1 MNHNS and CDR2 SASEGT. The CDR3 has 15 residues. V lost 5 bases to trimming and J lost 4 bases; unmatched junction nucleotides: 10.

The J gene is TRBJ2-3, the V gene TRBV4-3; 8 positions match TRBD2. The germline V gene encodes CDR1 LGHNA and CDR2 YSLEER. The CDR3 has 14 amino acids. V dropped 1 base and J dropped 7; count of bases not matched to a gene: 4. DNA of the CDR3: TGCGCCAGCAGCCAAGGGCGGGAGGCATATACGCAGTATTTT. Translation: CASSQGREAYTQYF.

The table lists this clonotype with a few counts. The chain is built from TRBV11-2 and TRBJ2-3, with D hard to call. The V gene lost 4 bases and the J gene lost 7 bases, with 9 bases spanning the gap. Looked up from germline, CDR1 is SGHAT and CDR2 is FQNNGV. The CDR3 covers 12 residues. The CDR3 coding sequence is TGTGCCAGCAGCTACGGAGCATATACGCAGTATTTT. It is translated as CASSYGAYTQYF. Based on the CDR3 plus reference TRBV11-2 and TRBJ2-3, the full variable domain is EAGVAQSPRYKIIEKRQSVAFWCNPISGHATLYWYQQILGQGPKLLIQFQNNGVVDDSQLPKDRFSAERLKGVDSTLKIQPAKLEDSAVYLCASSYGAYTQYFGPGTRLTVL.

This clonotype came up a few times. This rearrangement joins TRBV12-3 or TRBV12-4 to TRBJ2-5; 10 bases are a match to TRBD2. The V gene end was trimmed by 5 bases and the J gene end by 1 base; junction bases not matched to a gene: 4. The CDR3 consists of 15 residues. The DNA of the CDR3 is TGTGCCAGCAGTCACAGCGGGAGGGCCCAAGAGACCCAGTACTTC. Translation gives CASSHSGRAQETQYF.

The chain carries TRBV3-1 and TRBJ2-7; D may be TRBD2 (7 bases). Germline CDR1 is LGHDT and CDR2 is YNNKEL (reference sequence). Trimming stripped 4 bases from V and 3 bases from J, with 16 bases between. The CDR3 covers 15 residues. CDR3: CASSRQGWGGYEQYF. For the CDR3, the DNA is TGTGCCAGCAGCCGGCAGGGGTGGGGGGGCTACGAGCAGTACTTC.

This clonotype was seen repeatedly, ten times or more. This sequence joins TRBV12-3 or TRBV12-4 and TRBJ1-1; D is uncertain. There are 12 residues in the CDR3. Trimming stripped 8 bases from V and 7 bases from J, with 14 bases between. This chain's CDR3 is CASWGTGNEAFF. The DNA of the CDR3 is TGTGCCAGCTGGGGTACGGGTAATGAAGCTTTCTTT.

This clonotype has only a few counts. The chain couples TRBV12-3 or TRBV12-4 to TRBJ2-2, with 10 bases lining up with TRBD2. The CDR3 contains 15 residues. V gave up 6 bases and J gave up 6 bases; unmatched junction bases: 7. The CDR3 sequence: CASREAGGRPGELFF. In DNA, the CDR3 is TGTGCCAGCAGGGAAGCGGGGGGGCGGCCCGGGGAGCTGTTTTTT.

This sequence joins TRBV11-2 and TRBJ2-7; the D gene is possibly TRBD2 (6 bases). This CDR3 has 14 residues. V lost 8 bases and J lost 3, with 17 bases in between. From germline, CDR1 is SGHAT and CDR2 FQNNGV. CDR3 region: CASSGGVAYYEQYF. The CDR3 nucleotides read TGTGCCAGCTCCGGGGGTGTTGCCTACTACGAGCAGTACTTC.